The clone carrying this T cell receptor beta chain was seen only a few times. Its target is not known. PCR amplification relied on 60 Vbeta primers (plus 13 Jbeta primers). Some clones are missing from TCRdb's copy, which holds only in-frame ones; the method was immunoSEQ multiplex PCR. The table shows 110,000 to 150,000 clones, with roughly 9.8% occurring only once. This CDR3 has 15 amino acids. The J segment lost 4 bases and the V segment lost 4 bases, leaving 6 bases of the junction unmatched. Germline V CDR1 and CDR2: MNHNS, SASEGT. The data are from a study of cytomegalovirus exposure and HLA in healthy donors. Study-wide results and caveats: Within the data, a cluster of highly shared sequence variants was likely a sequencing artifact.

The source material was PBMCs. This sequence was found in a man in his fifties or sixties in good health and CMV-seronegative. This chain connects TRBV6-1 to TRBJ1-5, with 8 bases lining up with TRBD1. CDR3: CASSGGQEGNQPQHF. The CDR3 coding sequence is TGTGCCAGCAGTGGGGGACAGGAAGGAAATCAGCCCCAGCATTTT.